These 22 T cell receptor beta chains came from one sample sequenced in a study of CD8+CD57+ T cells in acquired aplastic anemia. The use of genomic DNA as template underpinned the TCR beta VDJ and CDR3 profiling. TCRdb reprocessed the reads with MiXCR, giving one entry per CDR3 protein. The sample has about 290,000 distinct CDR3 sequences, about three fifths seen once. Individuals selected for sequencing had exhibited CD8+CD57+ cell expansion on flow cytometry. The specimen was sorted CD4+, CD8+, or CD8+CD57+ T cells (not recorded which) from PBMCs. These receptors all stem from a human donor with aplastic anemia.

Points on this clonotype: The junction shows a germline mismatch at one end, possibly a read error. The chain combines TRBV7-2 with TRBJ1-3; D not resolved. Germline assignment: CDR1 SGHTA and CDR2 FQGNSA. The CDR3 covers 17 residues. CDR3 loop: CANSRSASSRSGNAIYF. For the CDR3, the DNA is TGTGCCAACAGCCGCAGCGCCTCCTCTCGCTCTGGAAACGCCATATATTTT.

The rearrangement joins TRBV5-1 to TRBJ2-1; maybe TRBD2 (6 bases). V dropped 5 bases and J dropped 8 bases, with 11 bases sitting between them. CDR1 and CDR2 (germline): SGHRS, YFSETQ. The CDR3 is 12 amino acids. CDR3 sequence (DNA): TGCGCCAGCAGTGGCGGGAATGATGAGCAGTTCTTC. This gives the protein CASSGGNDEQFF. Full variable domain (rest looked up from reference TRBV5-1 and TRBJ2-1): KAGVTQTPRYLIKTRGQQVTLSCSPISGHRSVSWYQQTPGQGLQFLFEYFSETQRNKGNFPGRFSGRQFSNSRSEMNVSTLELGDSALYLCASSGGNDEQFFGPGTRLTVL.

The V and J genes are TRBV19 and TRBJ1-6, with D perhaps TRBD1 (5 bases). There are 16 residues in the CDR3. V was shortened by 3 bases and J by 7 bases, with 16 bases between the two germline ends. CDR1 and CDR2 (germline): LNHDA, SQIVND (reference sequence). CDR3 DNA sequence: TGTGCCAGTAGTATGGGACTAGCGGGGGTGAATTCACCCCTCCACTTT. Its protein product is CASSMGLAGVNSPLHF. Complete variable domain (other parts from reference TRBV19 and TRBJ1-6): DGGITQSPKYLFRKEGQNVTLSCEQNLNHDAMYWYRQDPGQGLRLIYYSQIVNDFQKGDIAEGYSVSREKKESFPLTVTSAQKNPTAFYLCASSMGLAGVNSPLHFGNGTRLTVT.

This clonotype was recorded many times. The V gene is TRBV20-1, the J gene TRBJ2-2, with 7 bases identical to TRBD2. Germline trimming cut 5 bases from V and 6 bases from J; bases unmatched to any gene: 3. Germline V gene lookup returns CDR1 DFQATT and CDR2 SNEGSKA (reference sequence). There are 12 residues in the CDR3. CDR3 DNA sequence: TGCAGTGCTCACGCGGGGGCCGGGGAGCTGTTTTTT. It encodes CSAHAGAGELFF.

This clonotype was observed a handful of times. The genes are TRBV2 and TRBJ1-5; tentatively, D is TRBD1 (6 bases). This CDR3 is built from 15 residues. In germline, CDR1 is SNHLY, CDR2 FYNNEI. Trimming cost V 6 bases and J 6 bases, with 18 bases left between them. The CDR3, as DNA: TGTGCCAGCAGCATATACAGGGTTTCAGGTCAGCCCCAGCATTTT. This sequence encodes CASSIYRVSGQPQHF.

Only a few counts were recorded for this clonotype. The V and J genes are TRBV29-1 and TRBJ1-2; 9 bases align to TRBD1. This CDR3 has 12 residues. Germline lookup yields CDR1 SQVTM and CDR2 ANQGSEA. V trimming: 8 bases; J trimming: 8 bases; junction bases outside the gene matches: 9. This chain's CDR3 is CSTTRTGDGYTF. The CDR3 coding sequence is TGCAGCACGACACGGACAGGGGACGGCTACACCTTC.

This clonotype was seen a handful of times. J is TRBJ1-2 and V is TRBV6-5; maybe TRBD1 (5 bases). The CDR3 consists of 17 residues. Trimming took 1 base from V and 4 from J, leaving 19 bases between them. CDR1 and CDR2 (germline): MNHEY, SVGAGI. CDR3 protein: CASSYFPGTARSYGYTF. The CDR3 bases are TGTGCCAGCAGTTACTTCCCAGGGACGGCTCGGAGCTATGGCTACACCTTC.

Ten or more counts support this clonotype. The V call is TRBV5-6, the J call TRBJ1-1, with a weak D call TRBD1 (6 bases). Germline V CDR1 and CDR2: SGHDT, YYEEEE. Trimming left V 1 base short and J 7 bases short, with 8 bases between. This CDR3 has 12 residues. CDR3 sequence: CASSLSRGEAFF. The DNA for the CDR3 is TGTGCCAGCAGCTTGTCCAGGGGTGAAGCTTTCTTT.

Ten or more counts support this clonotype. The chain carries TRBV7-6 and TRBJ1-2, with D possibly TRBD1 on 5 matching bases. Trimming removed 5 bases from V and 6 bases from J, with 13 bases in between. CDR1 SGHVS and CDR2 FNYEAQ come from the germline V gene. The length of the CDR3 is 13 residues. CDR3 in DNA: TGTGCCAGCAGCCCCGGGGGGTTTGATGGCTACACCTTC. This translates into CASSPGGFDGYTF.

This clonotype was seen repeatedly, ten times or more. The rearrangement uses TRBV10-3 and TRBJ2-7, with TRBD1 matching over 7 bases. Per the germline V gene, CDR1 is ENHRY and CDR2 is SYGVKD. V trimming: 4 bases; J trimming: 0 bases; junction bases outside the gene matches: 6. The CDR3 sequence is 15 residues long. The CDR3 region has the DNA TGTGCCATCAGTGCCGGACAGGTGAGCTCCTACGAGCAGTACTTC. This translates into CAISAGQVSSYEQYF.

The chain joins TRBV4-2 to TRBJ1-5; tentative D call: TRBD1 (6 bases). The germline V and J ends were trimmed by 1 base and 6 bases, with 10 bases remaining between them. Germline assignment: CDR1 LGHNA and CDR2 YNFKEQ. This CDR3 is built from 14 residues. CDR3: CASSQGQAGQPQHF. In nucleotides, the CDR3 is TGTGCCAGCAGCCAAGGACAGGCAGGTCAGCCCCAGCATTTT.

The chain links TRBV20-1 to TRBJ2-3; D not certain. Looked up from germline, CDR1 is DFQATT and CDR2 is SNEGSKA (reference sequence). Trimming shortened V by 1 base and J by 6 bases, and 11 bases separated the two germline ends. This CDR3 comprises 13 residues. The chain's CDR3 is CSARGRSRDTQYF. The CDR3 bases are TGCAGTGCTAGAGGTCGGTCTCGCGATACGCAGTATTTT.

On this clonotype itself: The junction and the germline gene differ at one end; a read error may be behind it. This chain joins TRBV7-6 and TRBJ2-1; 9 bases line up with TRBD1. The germline V gene encodes CDR1 SGHVS and CDR2 FNYEAQ. This CDR3 contains 15 residues. The chain's CDR3 is CASSQQGALYNERFF. CDR3 nucleotides: TGTGCCAGCAGCCAACAGGGGGCCCTGTACAATGAGCGGTTCTTC.

This clonotype was counted only a few times. This chain links TRBV24-1 with TRBJ2-5, with D perhaps matching TRBD2 (5 bases). V was pared by 7 bases and J by 9 bases, with 20 bases between. The CDR3 sequence is 14 residues long. Per germline, CDR1 KGHDR and CDR2 SFDVKD. CDR3 DNA sequence: TGTGCCACCAGGTCGGGATCTTCCCCGACCCCCCAGTACTTC. Protein product: CATRSGSSPTPQYF.

This clonotype was observed at least ten times. The DNA for the CDR3 is TGTGCCAGCAGCTCCGGCCAGGGTTTCTCCTACGAGCAGTACTTC. This codes for CASSSGQGFSYEQYF. The chain combines TRBV7-9 with TRBJ2-7, with D perhaps matching TRBD1 (5 bases). The CDR3 length is 15 residues. Trimming removed 4 bases from V and 0 bases from J, with 13 bases in between. Germline values: CDR1 SEHNR, CDR2 FQNEAQ (reference sequence). The full variable domain, with the rest looked up from reference TRBV7-9 and TRBJ2-7, is DTGVSQNPRHKITKRGQNVTFRCDPISEHNRLYWYRQTLGQGPEFLTYFQNEAQLEKSRLLSDRFSAERPKGSFSTLEIQRTEQGDSAMYLCASSSGQGFSYEQYFGPGTRLTVT.

This chain links TRBV7-8 with TRBJ2-3, with D unresolved. In germline, CDR1 is SGHVS, CDR2 FQNEAQ. V was cut by 2 bases and J by 6 bases, with 12 bases left in between. The CDR3 covers 14 residues. As DNA, the CDR3 is TGTGCCAGCAGCTTATTCCCGGGTCTGGATACGCAGTATTTT. This translates into CASSLFPGLDTQYF.

The rearrangement links TRBV5-1 to TRBJ2-5, with 7 bases lining up with TRBD1. The CDR3 spans 14 residues. The V gene end was trimmed by 4 bases and the J gene end by 3 bases; junction bases not matched to a gene: 6. Germline CDR1 and CDR2: SGHRS and YFSETQ. The CDR3: CASSAGTGEETQYF. As DNA, the CDR3 is TGCGCCAGCAGCGCCGGAACAGGGGAAGAGACCCAGTACTTC.

The chain uses TRBV24-1 and TRBJ1-5; no reliable D call. The CDR3 has 12 residues. Germline V CDR1 and CDR2: KGHDR, SFDVKD. Trimming took off 5 bases at V and 7 bases at J, with 8 bases between the two ends. CDR3 residues: CATSAVGQPQHF. The DNA for the CDR3 is TGTGCCACCAGTGCCGTAGGACAGCCCCAGCATTTT.

This clonotype was detected many times. The rearrangement joins TRBV6-5 to TRBJ2-3; D could derive from TRBD1 or TRBD2 (6 bases each). The ends were cut back, 0 bases at V and 4 bases at J, with 14 bases in the middle. From germline, CDR1 is MNHEY and CDR2 SVGAGI. The CDR3 runs 16 residues. In DNA form, the CDR3 reads TGTGCCAGCAGTTACTCTGATTGGGGGGCTCCAGATACGCAGTATTTT. Protein: CASSYSDWGAPDTQYF.

The rearrangement joins TRBV12-5 to TRBJ1-4; no clear D gene. The CDR3 consists of 15 residues. CDR1 and CDR2 from the germline V gene are LGHNT and FRNRAP. DNA of the CDR3: TGTGCAAGTCGCTTAGTCTTTGAAATCAATGAAAAACTGTTTTTT. As protein: CASRLVFEINEKLFF.

This clonotype was picked up many times. The V and J genes are TRBV6-5 and TRBJ1-1; D gene ambiguous. This CDR3 has 12 residues. Germline V gene data show CDR1 as MNHEY and CDR2 as SVGAGI. Trimming pared 6 bases from V and 4 bases from J, leaving 9 bases between. CDR3 sequence (DNA): TGTGCCAGCAGCGGCACGATCACTGAAGCTTTCTTT. Its translation is CASSGTITEAFF.

The chain employs TRBV6-1 and TRBJ2-2, with D hard to call. With 2 bases removed from V and 6 bases from J, the gap between germline ends came to 22 bases. There are 18 residues in the CDR3. Per the germline V gene, CDR1 is MNHNS and CDR2 is SASEGT. The DNA of the CDR3 is TGTGCCAGCAGTGAATATTTCGTAGGCACTTCGGCGCCCGGGGAGCTGTTTTTT. This codes for CASSEYFVGTSAPGELFF.